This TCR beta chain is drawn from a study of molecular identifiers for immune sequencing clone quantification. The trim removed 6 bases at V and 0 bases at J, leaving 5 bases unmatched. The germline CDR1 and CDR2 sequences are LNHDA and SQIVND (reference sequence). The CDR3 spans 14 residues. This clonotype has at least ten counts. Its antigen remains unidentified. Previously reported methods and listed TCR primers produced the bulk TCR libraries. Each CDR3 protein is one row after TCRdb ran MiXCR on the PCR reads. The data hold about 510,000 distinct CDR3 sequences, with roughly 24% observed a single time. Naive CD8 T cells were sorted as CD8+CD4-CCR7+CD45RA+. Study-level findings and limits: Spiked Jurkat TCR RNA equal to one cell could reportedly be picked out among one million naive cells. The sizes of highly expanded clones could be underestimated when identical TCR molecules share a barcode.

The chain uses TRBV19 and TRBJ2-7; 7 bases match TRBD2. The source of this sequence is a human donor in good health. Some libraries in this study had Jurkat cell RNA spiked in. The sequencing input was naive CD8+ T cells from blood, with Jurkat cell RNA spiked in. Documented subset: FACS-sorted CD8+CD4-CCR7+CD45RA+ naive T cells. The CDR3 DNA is TGTGCCAGTAGGACGGGCGGGAGCTCCTACGAGCAGTACTTC. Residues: CASRTGGSSYEQYF.